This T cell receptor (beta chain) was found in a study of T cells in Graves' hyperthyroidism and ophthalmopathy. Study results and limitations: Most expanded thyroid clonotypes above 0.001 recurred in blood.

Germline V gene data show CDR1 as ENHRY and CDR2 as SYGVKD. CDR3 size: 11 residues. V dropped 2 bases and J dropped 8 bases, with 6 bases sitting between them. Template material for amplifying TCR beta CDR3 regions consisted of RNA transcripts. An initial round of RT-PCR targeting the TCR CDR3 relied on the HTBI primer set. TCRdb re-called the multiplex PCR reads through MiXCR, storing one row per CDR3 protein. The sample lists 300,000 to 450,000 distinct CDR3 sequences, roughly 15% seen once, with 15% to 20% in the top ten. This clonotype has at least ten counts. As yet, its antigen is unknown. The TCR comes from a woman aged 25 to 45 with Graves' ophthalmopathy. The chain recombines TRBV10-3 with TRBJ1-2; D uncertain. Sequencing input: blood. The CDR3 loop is CAISEGQGYTF. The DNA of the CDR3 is TGTGCCATCAGTGAGGGTCAGGGCTACACCTTC.